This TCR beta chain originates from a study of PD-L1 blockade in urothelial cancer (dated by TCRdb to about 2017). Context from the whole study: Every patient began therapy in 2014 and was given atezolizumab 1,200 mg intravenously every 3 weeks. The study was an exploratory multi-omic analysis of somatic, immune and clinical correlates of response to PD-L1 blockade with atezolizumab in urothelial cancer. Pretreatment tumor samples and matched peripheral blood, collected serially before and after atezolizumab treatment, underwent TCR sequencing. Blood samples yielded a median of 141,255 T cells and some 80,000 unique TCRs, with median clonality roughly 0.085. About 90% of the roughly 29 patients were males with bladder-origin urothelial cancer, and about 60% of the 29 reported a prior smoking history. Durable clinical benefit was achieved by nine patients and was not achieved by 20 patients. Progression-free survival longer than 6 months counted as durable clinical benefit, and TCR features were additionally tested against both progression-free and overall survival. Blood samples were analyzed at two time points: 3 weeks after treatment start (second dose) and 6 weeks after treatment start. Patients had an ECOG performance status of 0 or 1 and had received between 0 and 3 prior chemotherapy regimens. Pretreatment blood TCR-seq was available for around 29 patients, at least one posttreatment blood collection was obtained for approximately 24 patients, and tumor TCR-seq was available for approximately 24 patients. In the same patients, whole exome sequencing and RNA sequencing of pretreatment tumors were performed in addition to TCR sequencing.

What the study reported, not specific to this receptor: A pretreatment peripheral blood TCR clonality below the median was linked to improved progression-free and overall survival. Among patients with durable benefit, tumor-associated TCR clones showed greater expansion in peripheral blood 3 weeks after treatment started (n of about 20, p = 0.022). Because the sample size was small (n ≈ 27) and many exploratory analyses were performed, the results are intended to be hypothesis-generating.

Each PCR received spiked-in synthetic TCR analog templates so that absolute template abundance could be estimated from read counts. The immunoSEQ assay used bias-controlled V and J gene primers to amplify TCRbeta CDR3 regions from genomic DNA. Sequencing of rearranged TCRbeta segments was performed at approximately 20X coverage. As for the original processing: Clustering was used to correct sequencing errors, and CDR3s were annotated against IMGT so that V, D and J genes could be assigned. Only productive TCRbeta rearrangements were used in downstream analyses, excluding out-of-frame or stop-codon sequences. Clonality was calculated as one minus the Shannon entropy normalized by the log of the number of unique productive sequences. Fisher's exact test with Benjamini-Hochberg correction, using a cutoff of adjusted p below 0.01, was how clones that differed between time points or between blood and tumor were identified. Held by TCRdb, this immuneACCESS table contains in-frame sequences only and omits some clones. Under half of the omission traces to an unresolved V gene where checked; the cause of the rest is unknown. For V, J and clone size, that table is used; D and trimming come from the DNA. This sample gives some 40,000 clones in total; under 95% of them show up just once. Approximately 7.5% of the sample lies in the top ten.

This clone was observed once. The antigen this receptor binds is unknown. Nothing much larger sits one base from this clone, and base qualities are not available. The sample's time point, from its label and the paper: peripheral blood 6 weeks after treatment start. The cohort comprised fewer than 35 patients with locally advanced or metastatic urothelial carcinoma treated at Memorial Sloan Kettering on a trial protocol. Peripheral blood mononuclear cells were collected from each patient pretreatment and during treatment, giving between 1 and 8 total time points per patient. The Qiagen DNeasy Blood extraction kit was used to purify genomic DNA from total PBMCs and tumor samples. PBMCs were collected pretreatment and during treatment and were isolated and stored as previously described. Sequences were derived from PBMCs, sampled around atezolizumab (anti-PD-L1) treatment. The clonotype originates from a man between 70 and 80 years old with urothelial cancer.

The nucleotides are TGTGCCAGCAGTGAATCACTGGTGAACACTGAAGCTTTCTTT. It is translated as CASSESLVNTEAFF. The chain employs TRBV25-1 and TRBJ1-1, with the identity of the D gene unclear. The germline V gene gives CDR1 as MGHDK and CDR2 as SYGVNS. V is clipped by 1 base and J by 0 bases, and the sequence between their germline boundaries is 6 bases long. From the cysteine through the phenylalanine, the CDR3 covers 14 amino acids. Kept here is only the CDR3 DNA, which spans 42 bases and is read in frame from base 1.